This TCR beta chain was sequenced in a study of T cell responses to AZD1222 COVID-19 vaccine. A note on this clone: Its target is unknown.

The repertoire was sequenced with immunoSEQ multiplex PCR; TCRdb's copy has only in-frame clones and lacks some. In the table there are approximately 100,000 clones, 90% of which are singletons. Overall study findings and caveats: Just a handful of people given AZD1222 tested seropositive at baseline. The span of vaccine-associated CD4 TCRs extended across spike, with dominance at 160-218 and 743-854. Clonal diversity was possibly underestimated; the donors were predominantly white British and more often female.

The clonotype comes from an adult in good health. Sequenced material: peripheral blood, taken on day 0 of AZD1222 vaccination.

The CDR3 DNA follows: TGTGCCTGGAGTCCCCAACGGTATAGCAATCAGCCCCAGCATTTT. Its translation is CAWSPQRYSNQPQHF. This chain joins TRBV30 and TRBJ1-5; unclear D gene. Trimming cost V 2 bases and J 0 bases, with 11 bases left between them. The CDR3 is 15 amino acids. Germline CDR1 GTSNPN, CDR2 SVGIG (reference sequence).